A selection of T cell receptor beta chains follows, all from one sample in a study of T cell clonotyping in hematopoietic cell transplantation. Sequenced by immunoSEQ multiplex PCR; TCRdb stores in-frame clones only, minus some. Among approximately 4,600 clones listed, around 94% were seen once. Sequencing used PBMCs, obtained 180 days after allogeneic stem cell transplant. Source of these receptors: a male patient aged 60 to 75 who had an allogeneic stem cell transplant from a related donor, so the T cells may come from the graft donor. Some clones in this sample may be carry-over from other donors' samples. The CDR3 runs from the conserved cysteine through the conserved F or W. D genes are given only for firm matches. For some rows the clone size is stated as once, few or many, or as a class when expanded; others skip it.

cdr3_aa: CASSRDRITNTEAFF
cdr3_nt: TGTGCCAGCAGCCGGGACAGAATAACGAACACTGAAGCTTTCTTT
clone_size: -
j_call: TRBJ1-1
v_call: TRBV7-3
d_call: TRBD1

cdr3_aa: CASSPVGYGYTF
cdr3_nt: TGCGCCAGCAGCCCGGTTGGCTATGGCTACACCTTC
clone_size: -
j_call: TRBJ1-2
v_call: TRBV5-1
d_call: -

cdr3_aa: CAIRGQKFHEQYF
cdr3_nt: TGTGCCATCAGGGGACAGAAATTCCACGAGCAGTACTTC
clone_size: -
j_call: TRBJ2-7
v_call: TRBV10-3
d_call: TRBD1

cdr3_aa: CASSLGRTRNYGYTF
cdr3_nt: TGCGCCAGCAGCTTGGGGCGGACAAGGAACTATGGCTACACCTTC
clone_size: -
j_call: TRBJ1-2
v_call: TRBV5-1
d_call: -

cdr3_aa: CASSLGPEDSNQPQHF
cdr3_nt: TGCGCCAGCAGCTTGGGGCCCGAGGATAGCAATCAGCCCCAGCATTTT
clone_size: -
j_call: TRBJ1-5
v_call: TRBV5-1
d_call: -

cdr3_aa: CASSYVGSATNEKLFF
cdr3_nt: TGTGCCAGCAGTTACGTCGGGAGTGCAACTAATGAAAAACTGTTTTTT
clone_size: -
j_call: TRBJ1-4
v_call: TRBV6-6
d_call: -

cdr3_aa: CASSLYSYNTGELFF
cdr3_nt: TGTGCCAGCAGTTTATACAGTTATAACACCGGGGAGCTGTTTTTT
clone_size: -
j_call: TRBJ2-2
v_call: TRBV27
d_call: -

cdr3_aa: CASTGLALWGEQFF
cdr3_nt: TGTGCCAGCACCGGACTAGCCTTATGGGGTGAGCAGTTCTTC
clone_size: -
j_call: TRBJ2-1
v_call: TRBV2
d_call: TRBD2

cdr3_aa: CASSWTGTAGNTIYF
cdr3_nt: TGTGCCAGCAGCTGGACAGGGACGGCTGGAAACACCATATATTTT
clone_size: once
j_call: TRBJ1-3
v_call: TRBV7-9
d_call: TRBD1

cdr3_aa: CASLGQFTEAFF
cdr3_nt: TGTGCCAGCCTTGGACAGTTCACTGAAGCTTTCTTT
clone_size: -
j_call: TRBJ1-1
v_call: TRBV6-5
d_call: -

cdr3_aa: CASSPTGQGPFGYTF
cdr3_nt: TGCGCCAGCAGCCCAACGGGACAGGGGCCTTTTGGCTACACCTTC
clone_size: -
j_call: TRBJ1-2
v_call: TRBV4-1
d_call: TRBD1

cdr3_aa: CASSYLRFPGQGRKGVPYEQYF
cdr3_nt: TGTGCCAGCAGTTATTTACGGTTCCCGGGACAGGGTCGAAAAGGTGTCCCCTACGAGCAGTACTTC
clone_size: -
j_call: TRBJ2-7
v_call: TRBV27
d_call: TRBD1

cdr3_aa: CASSRDRGQKDTQYF
cdr3_nt: TGTGCCAGCAGCCGAGACAGGGGGCAAAAAGATACGCAGTATTTT
clone_size: -
j_call: TRBJ2-3
v_call: TRBV28
d_call: TRBD1

cdr3_aa: CSAEGEYEQYF
cdr3_nt: TGCAGTGCTGAAGGGGAGTACGAGCAGTACTTC
clone_size: -
j_call: TRBJ2-7
v_call: TRBV20-1
d_call: -

cdr3_aa: CASSQGEGTVDQPQHF
cdr3_nt: TGCGCCAGCAGCCAAGGGGAAGGGACAGTGGATCAGCCCCAGCATTTT
clone_size: once
j_call: TRBJ1-5
v_call: TRBV4-1
d_call: TRBD1

cdr3_aa: CASSYRQGGGYTF
cdr3_nt: TGTGCCAGCAGCTACCGACAGGGGGGTGGCTACACCTTC
clone_size: -
j_call: TRBJ1-2
v_call: TRBV7-3
d_call: TRBD1

cdr3_aa: CSVARVWSGSEGETQYF
cdr3_nt: TGCAGCGTGGCGAGGGTGTGGAGCGGGAGTGAGGGAGAGACCCAGTACTTC
clone_size: -
j_call: TRBJ2-5
v_call: TRBV29-1
d_call: TRBD2

cdr3_aa: CSVEGTSGFEQYF
cdr3_nt: TGCAGCGTTGAGGGGACTAGCGGGTTCGAGCAGTACTTC
clone_size: -
j_call: TRBJ2-7
v_call: TRBV29-1
d_call: TRBD2

cdr3_aa: CASSLEGNEQFF
cdr3_nt: TGTGCCAGCAGCTTAGAAGGGAATGAGCAGTTCTTC
clone_size: -
j_call: TRBJ2-1
v_call: TRBV7-3
d_call: -